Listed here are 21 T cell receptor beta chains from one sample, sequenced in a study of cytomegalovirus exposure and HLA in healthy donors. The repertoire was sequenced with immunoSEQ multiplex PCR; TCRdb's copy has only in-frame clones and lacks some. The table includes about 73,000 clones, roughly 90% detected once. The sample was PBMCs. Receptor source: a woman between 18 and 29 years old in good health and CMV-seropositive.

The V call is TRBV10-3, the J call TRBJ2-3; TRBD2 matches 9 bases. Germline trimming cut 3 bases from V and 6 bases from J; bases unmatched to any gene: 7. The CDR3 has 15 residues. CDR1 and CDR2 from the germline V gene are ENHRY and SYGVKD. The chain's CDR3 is CAISDGGGAGDTQYF. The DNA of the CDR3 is TGTGCCATCAGTGACGGCGGGGGGGCCGGGGATACGCAGTATTTT.

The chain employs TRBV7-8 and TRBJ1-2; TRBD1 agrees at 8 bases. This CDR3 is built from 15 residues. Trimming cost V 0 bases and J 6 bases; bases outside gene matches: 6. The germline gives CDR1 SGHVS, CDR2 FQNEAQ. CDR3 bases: TGTGCCAGCAGCTTAGCTCGGACAGGGCGGGATGGCTACACCTTC. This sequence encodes CASSLARTGRDGYTF.

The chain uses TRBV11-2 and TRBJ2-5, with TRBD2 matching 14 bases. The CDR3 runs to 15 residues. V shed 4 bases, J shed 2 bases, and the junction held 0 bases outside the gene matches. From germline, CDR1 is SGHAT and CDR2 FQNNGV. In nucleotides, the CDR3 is TGTGCCAGCAGCTGGACTAGCGGGGGGCAAGAGACCCAGTACTTC. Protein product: CASSWTSGGQETQYF.

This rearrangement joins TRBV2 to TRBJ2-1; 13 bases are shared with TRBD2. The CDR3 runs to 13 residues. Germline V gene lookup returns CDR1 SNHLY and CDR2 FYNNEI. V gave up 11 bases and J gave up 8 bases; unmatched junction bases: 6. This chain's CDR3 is CAGTSGVVHEQFF. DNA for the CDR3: TGTGCCGGGACTAGCGGGGTAGTACATGAGCAGTTCTTC.

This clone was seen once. In DNA form, the CDR3 reads TGCGCCAGCACCCCCGGGGGATCGGGTGAAGCTTTCTTT. Its protein product is CASTPGGSGEAFF. The chain carries TRBV10-1 and TRBJ1-1, with a tentative D call TRBD1 (5 bases). CDR1 is WNHNN and CDR2 is SYGVQD in the germline V gene (reference sequence). This CDR3 has 13 residues. The V and J ends lost 7 bases and 7 bases respectively, with 16 bases between them.

The CDR3 DNA is TGTGCCAGCAGCTTAGCCCCTAGCGGAGTTGGGGCGGGCTACGAGCAGTACTTC. The encoded protein is CASSLAPSGVGAGYEQYF. This chain connects TRBV11-2 to TRBJ2-7, with 7 bases identical to TRBD2. V shed 1 base and J 3 bases; nucleotides not matched to a gene: 15. This CDR3 is built from 18 residues. Germline values: CDR1 SGHAT, CDR2 FQNNGV. Variable domain in full (rest from reference TRBV11-2 and TRBJ2-7): EAGVAQSPRYKIIEKRQSVAFWCNPISGHATLYWYQQILGQGPKLLIQFQNNGVVDDSQLPKDRFSAERLKGVDSTLKIQPAKLEDSAVYLCASSLAPSGVGAGYEQYFGPGTRLTVT.

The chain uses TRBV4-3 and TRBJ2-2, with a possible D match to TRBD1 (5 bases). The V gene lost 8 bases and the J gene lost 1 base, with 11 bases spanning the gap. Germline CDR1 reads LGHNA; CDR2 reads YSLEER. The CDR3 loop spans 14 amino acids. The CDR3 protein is CASSRGRNTGELFF. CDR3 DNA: TGCGCCAGCTCAAGGGGCCGGAACACCGGGGAGCTGTTTTTT.

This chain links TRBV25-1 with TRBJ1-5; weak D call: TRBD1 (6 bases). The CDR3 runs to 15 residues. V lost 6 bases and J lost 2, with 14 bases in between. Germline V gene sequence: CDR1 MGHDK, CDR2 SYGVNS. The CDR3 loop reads CASRPTGFGNQPQHF. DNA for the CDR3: TGTGCCAGCAGACCCACAGGGTTCGGCAATCAGCCCCAGCATTTT.

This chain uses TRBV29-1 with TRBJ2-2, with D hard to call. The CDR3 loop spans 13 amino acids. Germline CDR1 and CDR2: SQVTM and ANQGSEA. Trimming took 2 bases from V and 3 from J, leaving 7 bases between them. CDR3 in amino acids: CSVEYVDTGELFF. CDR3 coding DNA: TGCAGCGTTGAATACGTAGACACCGGGGAGCTGTTTTTT.

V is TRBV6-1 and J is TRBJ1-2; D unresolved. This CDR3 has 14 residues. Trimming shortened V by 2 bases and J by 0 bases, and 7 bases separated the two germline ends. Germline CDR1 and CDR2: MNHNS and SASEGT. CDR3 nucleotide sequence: TGTGCCAGCAGTGAAACACATACTAACTATGGCTACACCTTC. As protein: CASSETHTNYGYTF.

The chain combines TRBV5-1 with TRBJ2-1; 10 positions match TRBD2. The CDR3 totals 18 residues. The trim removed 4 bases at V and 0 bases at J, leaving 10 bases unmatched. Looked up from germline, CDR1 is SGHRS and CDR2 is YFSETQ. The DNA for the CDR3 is TGCGCCAGCAGCCCTAAAACTAGCGGGGTTAGCTCCTACAATGAGCAGTTCTTC. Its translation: CASSPKTSGVSSYNEQFF.

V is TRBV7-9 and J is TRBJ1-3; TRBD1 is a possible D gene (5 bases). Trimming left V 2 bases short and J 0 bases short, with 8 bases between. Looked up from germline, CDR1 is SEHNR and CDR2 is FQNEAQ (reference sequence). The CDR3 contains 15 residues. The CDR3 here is CASSLYGASGNTIYF. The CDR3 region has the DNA TGTGCCAGCAGCTTATATGGGGCCTCTGGAAACACCATATATTTT.

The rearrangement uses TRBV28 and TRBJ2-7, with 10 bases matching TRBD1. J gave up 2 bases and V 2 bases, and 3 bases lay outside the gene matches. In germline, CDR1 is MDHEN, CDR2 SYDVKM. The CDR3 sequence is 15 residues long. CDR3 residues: CASSLPGTGAYEQYF. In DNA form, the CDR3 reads TGTGCCAGCAGTTTACCCGGGACAGGGGCCTACGAGCAGTACTTC.

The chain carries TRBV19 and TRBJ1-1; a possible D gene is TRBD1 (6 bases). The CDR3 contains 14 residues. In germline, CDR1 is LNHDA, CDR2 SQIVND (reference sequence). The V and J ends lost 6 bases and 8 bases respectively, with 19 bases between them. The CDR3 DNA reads TGTGCCAGTAGGATACAACCTACAGGGCGAGAAGCTTTCTTT. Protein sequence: CASRIQPTGREAFF.

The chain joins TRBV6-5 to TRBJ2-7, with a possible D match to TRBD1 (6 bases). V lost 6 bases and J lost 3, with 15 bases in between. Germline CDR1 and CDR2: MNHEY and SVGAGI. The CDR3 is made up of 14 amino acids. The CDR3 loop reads CASRSPRDNYEQYF. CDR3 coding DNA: TGTGCCAGCAGGAGTCCCCGGGACAACTACGAGCAGTACTTC.

Written as DNA, the CDR3 is TGTGCCAGCAGCCGGACTAGCGGGATTGTTGATACGCAGTATTTT. Translated, it gives CASSRTSGIVDTQYF. V usage is TRBV5-6 and J usage is TRBJ2-3, with 12 bases identical to TRBD2. The junction had 6 bases not matched to a gene; V was cut back by 4 bases and J by 6 bases. Germline CDR1 is SGHDT and CDR2 is YYEEEE. CDR3 size: 15 residues.

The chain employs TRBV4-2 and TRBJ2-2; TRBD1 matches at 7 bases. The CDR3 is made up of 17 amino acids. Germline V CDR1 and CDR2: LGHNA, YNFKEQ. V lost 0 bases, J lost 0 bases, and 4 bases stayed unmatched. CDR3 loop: CASSQESGQPNTGELFF. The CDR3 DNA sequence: TGTGCCAGCAGCCAAGAATCGGGACAGCCGAACACCGGGGAGCTGTTTTTT.

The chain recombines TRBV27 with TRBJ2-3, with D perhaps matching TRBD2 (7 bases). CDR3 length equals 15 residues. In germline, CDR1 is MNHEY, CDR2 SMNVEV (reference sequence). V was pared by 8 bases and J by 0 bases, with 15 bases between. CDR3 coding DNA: TGTGCCAGCCGGTGGGCGGGGGCTAGCACAGATACGCAGTATTTT. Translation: CASRWAGASTDTQYF.

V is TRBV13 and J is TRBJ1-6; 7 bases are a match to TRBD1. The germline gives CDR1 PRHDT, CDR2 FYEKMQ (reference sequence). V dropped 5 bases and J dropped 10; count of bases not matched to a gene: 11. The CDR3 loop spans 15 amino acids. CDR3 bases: TGTGCCAGCAGCCCAACGACAGGACAGGACTCACCCCTCCACTTT. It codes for CASSPTTGQDSPLHF.

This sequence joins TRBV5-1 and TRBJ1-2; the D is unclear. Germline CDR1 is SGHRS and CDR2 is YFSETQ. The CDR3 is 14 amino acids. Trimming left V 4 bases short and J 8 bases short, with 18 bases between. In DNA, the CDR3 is TGCGCCAGCAGCCCTTACTCTGGTTATATGGGCTACACCTTC. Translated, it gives CASSPYSGYMGYTF.

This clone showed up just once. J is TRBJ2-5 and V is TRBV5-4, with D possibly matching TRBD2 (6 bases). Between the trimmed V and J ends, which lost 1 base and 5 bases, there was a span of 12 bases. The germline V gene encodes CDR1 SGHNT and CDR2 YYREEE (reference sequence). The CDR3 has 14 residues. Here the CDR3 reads CASSLSSGWETQYF. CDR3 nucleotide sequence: TGTGCCAGCAGCTTGAGCAGCGGGTGGGAGACCCAGTACTTC. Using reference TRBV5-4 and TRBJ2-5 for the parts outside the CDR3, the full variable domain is ETGVTQSPTHLIKTRGQQVTLRCSSQSGHNTVSWYQQALGQGPQFIFQYYREEENGRGNFPPRFSGLQFPNYSSELNVNALELDDSALYLCASSLSSGWETQYFGPGTRLLVL.